The rows below give T cell receptor beta chains drawn from one sample of a study of cytomegalovirus exposure and HLA in healthy donors. Produced via immunoSEQ multiplex PCR; TCRdb's table is partial and in-frame only. In the table there are around 130,000 clones, roughly 72% of which are singletons. Sequencing was done on a sample of PBMCs. All receptors come from a woman between 45 and 65 years old in good health and CMV-seronegative. Both conserved end residues are part of each CDR3. D genes are given only for firm matches. The size field is filled for only some rows; it gives once, few, many or a size class.

j_call v_call d_call clone_size cdr3_nt cdr3_aa
TRBJ1-3 TRBV27 - - TGTGCCAGCAGAAACCTCGGGGGGGGTACTGGAAACACCATATATTTT CASRNLGGGTGNTIYF
TRBJ1-4 TRBV18 - - TGTGCCAGCTCAAGCCTGGACAACGAAAAACTGTTTTTT CASSSLDNEKLFF
TRBJ2-1 TRBV29-1 TRBD2 - TGCAGCGTTGAAGGATACAGGGAAGATCTAGCGGGTTCCTACAATGAGCAGTTCTTC CSVEGYREDLAGSYNEQFF
TRBJ2-3 TRBV28 - - TGTGCCAGCAGTTTCCGGGTTGGAGATACGCAGTATTTT CASSFRVGDTQYF
TRBJ2-1 TRBV7-2 TRBD2 - TGTGCCAGCAGCTCCGGGACTACCGCCTACAATGAGCAGTTCTTC CASSSGTTAYNEQFF
TRBJ2-3 TRBV2 TRBD2 - TGTGCCAGCAGTGCGGCTAGCGGGAGGACAGATACGCAGTATTTT CASSAASGRTDTQYF
TRBJ1-2 TRBV5-4 TRBD1 - TGTGCCAGCAGCCTAGGGGGCAGTACAGATAACTATGGCTACACCTTC CASSLGGSTDNYGYTF
TRBJ1-1 TRBV6-6 - few TGTGCCAGCAGTGCCCAATCAGGGAACACTGAAGCTTTCTTT CASSAQSGNTEAFF
TRBJ2-3 TRBV7-9 - - TGTGCCAGCAGCCATGCCGGGTCCACAGATACGCAGTATTTT CASSHAGSTDTQYF
TRBJ2-6 TRBV7-3 - - TGTGCCAGCAGCTTCCCTCGCTCTGGGGCCAACGTCCTGACTTTC CASSFPRSGANVLTF
TRBJ1-2 TRBV5-4 - - TGTGCCAGCAGCAGGGGTTCGACCCCATATAGCTATGGCTACCCCTTC CASSRGSTPYSYGYPF
TRBJ1-2 TRBV27 TRBD1 - TGTGCCAGCAGTTCCCAACAGGGGAACTATGGCTACACCTTC CASSSQQGNYGYTF
TRBJ1-1 TRBV6-5 TRBD1 - TGTGCCAGCAGTTACTCAGGGGGCGAAGCTTTCTTT CASSYSGGEAFF
TRBJ2-4 TRBV2 TRBD2 - TGTGCCAGCAGTGAGCGGGAGTCGGTCAAAAACATTCAGTACTTC CASSERESVKNIQYF
TRBJ2-7 TRBV29-1 - - TGCAGCGTTGAAACGGCGGGCTATTACGAGCAGTACTTC CSVETAGYYEQYF
TRBJ2-5 TRBV6-5 - - TGTGCCAGCAGTTACCCAGGGTTACAAGAGACCCAGTACTTC CASSYPGLQETQYF
TRBJ1-4 TRBV10-3 - - TGTGCCATCAGTGAGAACGGGGGGACAAGTGAAAAACTGTTTTTT CAISENGGTSEKLFF
TRBJ2-2 TRBV9 - - TGTGCCAGCAGCGTAGGGGCACCCGGGGACACCGGGGAGCTGTTTTTT CASSVGAPGDTGELFF
TRBJ1-5 TRBV9 - - TGTGCCAGCACCCCCGAGGGGCCCCAGCATTTT CASTPEGPQHF
TRBJ2-5 TRBV28 TRBD1 - TGTGCCAGCAGTCCAGACAGGGGCCAAGAGACCCAGTACTTC CASSPDRGQETQYF
TRBJ2-5 TRBV4-1 - - TGCGCCAGCAGCCTGGGGCAGGGGATATTAGAGACCCAGTACTTC CASSLGQGILETQYF
TRBJ2-3 TRBV10-3 TRBD1 - TGTGCCATCAGTGAGTCGAGCAAACTCAGGGGGCTCCCCGCAACTAGCACAGATACGCAGTATTTT CAISESSKLRGLPATSTDTQYF
TRBJ2-1 TRBV6-6 - - TGTGCCAGCATCCCCGCGGTCTACAATGAGCAGTTCTTC CASIPAVYNEQFF
TRBJ1-1 TRBV7-2 - - TGTGCCAGCAGCTTTTCAGGGTCTTTGAACACTGAAGCTTTCTTT CASSFSGSLNTEAFF
TRBJ2-1 TRBV5-1 TRBD2 - TGCGCCAGCAGCCGAAGGACTAGCGGGAGGACCCCTCGTCAGGACAATGAGCAGTTCTTC CASSRRTSGRTPRQDNEQFF
TRBJ2-1 TRBV25-1 TRBD2 many TGTGCCAGCAGTGGCTCTAGCGGGAGTTACAATGAGCAGTTCTTC CASSGSSGSYNEQFF
TRBJ2-7 TRBV6-5 TRBD2 - TGTGCCAGCAGTTATCAGCGGGAGGCCGGGTACGAGCAGTACTTC CASSYQREAGYEQYF
TRBJ2-7 TRBV9 - - TGTGCCAGCAGCGTATCCCCCGGACTGCAAAGCCGCGACGAGCAGTACTTC CASSVSPGLQSRDEQYF
TRBJ2-3 TRBV11-3 TRBD2 - TGTGCCAGCAGCTTAGGGGATAGCGGGAGTACAGATACGCAGTATTTT CASSLGDSGSTDTQYF
TRBJ1-2 TRBV7-9 - - TGTGCCAGCAGCGAACAGGGATTTTTGTATGGCTACACCTTC CASSEQGFLYGYTF
TRBJ2-7 TRBV5-6 - - TGTGCCAGCAGCGGCTACTGGGCCGGGGAGGCGTACTTC CASSGYWAGEAYF
TRBJ2-5 TRBV19 TRBD2 - TGTGCCAGTAGTAAGGGGACTAGCCAAGAGACCCAGTACTTC CASSKGTSQETQYF
TRBJ2-5 TRBV11-2 TRBD2 few TGTGCCAGCAGATATTCTAGCGGCCAAGAGACCCAGTACTTC CASRYSSGQETQYF
TRBJ1-2 TRBV5-1 - - TGCGCCAGCAGCCTGGGCCCGACAGCAAACTATGGCTACACCTTC CASSLGPTANYGYTF
TRBJ2-1 TRBV11-3 - - TGTGCCAGCAGCTCCGGGACTCTCACCTACAATGAGCAGTTCTTC CASSSGTLTYNEQFF
TRBJ1-2 TRBV30 - - TGTGCCTGGAGTTACATGGCCGCTAACTATGGCTACACCTTC CAWSYMAANYGYTF
TRBJ1-3 TRBV30 - once TGTGCCTGGAACAAAGCCATGGGGATAGCGGGAAACACCATATATTTT CAWNKAMGIAGNTIYF